The 8 T cell receptor beta chains given below trace back to one sample, sequenced in a study of blood T cells in healthy people across ages. The second PCR ran 7 to 11 cycles with a sample-barcoded 5' primer and J-beta primers. TCRdb re-derived calls from the 5' RACE reads in MiXCR, one entry per CDR3 protein. The sample lists 700,000 or so distinct CDR3 sequences; around 43% were seen once. What was sequenced was blood. Receptors originate from a man at least 80 years old in good health.

The chain links TRBV2 to TRBJ2-5; 7 bases map to TRBD1. With V trimmed by 9 bases and J by 2 bases, 9 bases remained unmatched. The V gene's germline CDR1 is SNHLY and CDR2 FYNNEI. The CDR3 contains 14 residues. CDR3 DNA sequence: TGTGCCAGGGCCCGACAGGGAGTTCAAGAGACCCAGTACTTC. This translates into CARARQGVQETQYF. Filled out from reference TRBV2 and TRBJ2-5, the complete variable domain reads EPEVTQTPSHQVTQMGQEVILRCVPISNHLYFYWYRQILGQKVEFLVSFYNNEISEKSEIFDDQFSVERPDGSNFTLKIRSTKLEDSAMYFCARARQGVQETQYFGPGTRLLVL.

Here the CDR3 DNA reads TGCGCCAGCAGCCAGCGGACAGGGGCGTCTAATGAAAAACTGTTTTTT. Amino acid sequence: CASSQRTGASNEKLFF. The chain joins TRBV4-3 to TRBJ1-4; 9 positions match TRBD1. The CDR3 is made up of 16 amino acids. Germline V gives CDR1 LGHNA, CDR2 YSLEER. V was pared by 3 bases and J by 3 bases, with 5 bases of the junction left unmatched.

The chain couples TRBV12-3 or TRBV12-4 to TRBJ2-7; 8 bases are a match to TRBD2. This CDR3 spans 15 amino acids. After removal of 3 bases from V and 7 bases from J, the junction contained 11 bases not matched to a gene. The CDR3: CASSFRAGETNEQYF. The CDR3, as DNA: TGTGCCAGCAGTTTCCGAGCGGGGGAGACCAATGAGCAGTACTTC.

Details on this clonotype: Possible read error: a much larger clone is one base away. The rearrangement joins TRBV7-2 to TRBJ2-1; D is ambiguous. V gave up 5 bases and J gave up 9 bases, with 14 bases separating them. The CDR3 extends over 13 amino acids. Germline V gene sequence: CDR1 SGHTA, CDR2 FQGNSA. This CDR3 reads CASSVGQAIEQFF. The CDR3 DNA sequence: TGTGCCAGCAGCGTAGGTCAAGCAATTGAGCAGTTCTTC. The full variable domain, rest sourced from reference TRBV7-2 and TRBJ2-1, is GAGVSQSPSNKVTEKGKDVELRCDPISGHTALYWYRQSLGQGLEFLIYFQGNSAPDKSGLPSDRFSAERTGGSVSTLTIQRTQQEDSAVYLCASSVGQAIEQFFGPGTRLTVL.

The chain joins TRBV6-1 to TRBJ2-5; D is unclear. CDR1 is MNHNS, CDR2 SASEGT, per germline. The CDR3 sequence is 14 residues long. Trimming removed 2 bases from V and 4 bases from J, with 11 bases in between. CDR3 nucleotide sequence: TGTGCCAGCAGTGAAAGCTCGGGTAGAGAGACCCAGTACTTC. The encoded protein is CASSESSGRETQYF.

This clonotype came up many times. The gene calls are TRBV20-1 and TRBJ2-5; 15 bases match TRBD2. The V and J ends lost 6 bases and 5 bases, in that order; junction bases with no gene match: 10. CDR1 and CDR2 from the germline V gene are DFQATT and SNEGSKA (reference sequence). This CDR3 comprises 16 residues. CDR3 nucleotide sequence: TGCAGTGCCCCCCTCGGACTAGCGGGAGGGCGGGAGACCCAGTACTTC. It specifies CSAPLGLAGGRETQYF.

V is TRBV10-3 and J is TRBJ1-5, with a weak D call TRBD1 (5 bases). The CDR3 loop spans 13 amino acids. The V and J ends lost 4 bases and 5 bases respectively, with 9 bases between them. Germline-derived CDR1 and CDR2 are ENHRY and SYGVKD. This CDR3 is CAISVGVDQPQHF. CDR3 nucleotide sequence: TGTGCCATCAGTGTGGGGGTTGATCAGCCCCAGCATTTT.

The chain joins TRBV7-2 to TRBJ2-2; TRBD2 matches at 8 bases. The V segment lost 2 bases and the J segment 4 bases; nucleotides outside the gene matches: 3. The CDR3 totals 15 residues. Germline assignment: CDR1 SGHTA and CDR2 FQGNSA. The CDR3 is CASSLSGRSTGELFF. The CDR3 bases are TGTGCCAGCAGCTTAAGCGGGAGATCCACCGGGGAGCTGTTTTTT.